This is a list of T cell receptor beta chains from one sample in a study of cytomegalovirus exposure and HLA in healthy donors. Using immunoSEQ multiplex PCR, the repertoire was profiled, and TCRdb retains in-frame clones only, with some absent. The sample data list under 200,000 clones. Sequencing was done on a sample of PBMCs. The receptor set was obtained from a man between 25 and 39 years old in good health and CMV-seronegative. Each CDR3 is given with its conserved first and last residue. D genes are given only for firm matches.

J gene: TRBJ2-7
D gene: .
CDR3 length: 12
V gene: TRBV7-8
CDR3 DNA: TGTGCCAGCAGCTTGAGTACCTACGAGCAGTACTTC
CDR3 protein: CASSLSTYEQYF

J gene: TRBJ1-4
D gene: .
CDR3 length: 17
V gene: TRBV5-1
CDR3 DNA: TGCGCCAGCAGCTTGAGAGGGAGGGAGACAACTAATGAAAAACTGTTTTTT
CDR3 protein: CASSLRGRETTNEKLFF

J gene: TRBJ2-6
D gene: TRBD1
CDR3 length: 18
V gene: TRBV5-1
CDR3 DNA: TGCGCCAGCAGCGCAGGGGACAGGGGGCACTCTGGGGCCAACGTCCTGACTTTC
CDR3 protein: CASSAGDRGHSGANVLTF

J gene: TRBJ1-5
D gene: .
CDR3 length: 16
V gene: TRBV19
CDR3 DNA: TGTGCCAGTAGTATCAGGGGCGCTCTACTTTATCAGCCCCAGCATTTT
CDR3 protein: CASSIRGALLYQPQHF

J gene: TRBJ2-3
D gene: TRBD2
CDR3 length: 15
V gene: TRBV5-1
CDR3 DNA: TGCGCCAGCAGCCCCCTTAGCGGGGGACAAGATACGCAGTATTTT
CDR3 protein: CASSPLSGGQDTQYF

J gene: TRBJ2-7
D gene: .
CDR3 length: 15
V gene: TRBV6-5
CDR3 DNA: TGTGCCAGCAGTCCCTTTGCGGGTAGACCCTACGAGCAGTACTTC
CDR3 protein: CASSPFAGRPYEQYF

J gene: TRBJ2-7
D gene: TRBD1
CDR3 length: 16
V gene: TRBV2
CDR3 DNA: TGTGCCAGCAATGCAATTACCCCGGGACAGGGGTACGAGCAGTACTTC
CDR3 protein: CASNAITPGQGYEQYF

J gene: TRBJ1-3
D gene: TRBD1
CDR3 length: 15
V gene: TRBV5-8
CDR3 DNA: TGTGCCAGCAGCATCTGGACAGGGGTGGGAAACACCATATATTTT
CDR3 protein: CASSIWTGVGNTIYF

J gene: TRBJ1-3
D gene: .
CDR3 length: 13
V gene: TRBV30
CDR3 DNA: TGTGCCTTCGGGGGAACCTCTGGAAACACCATATATTTT
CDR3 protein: CAFGGTSGNTIYF

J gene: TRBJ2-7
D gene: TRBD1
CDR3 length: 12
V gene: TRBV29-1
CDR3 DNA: TGCAGCGTACGACAGGGTAGCGACGAGCAGTACTTC
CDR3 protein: CSVRQGSDEQYF

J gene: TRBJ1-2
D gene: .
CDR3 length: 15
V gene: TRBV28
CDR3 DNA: TGTGCCAGCCAAATCCGGGAGTTCTCTAACTATGGCTACACCTTC
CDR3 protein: CASQIREFSNYGYTF

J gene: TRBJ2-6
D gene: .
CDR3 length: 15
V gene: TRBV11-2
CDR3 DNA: TGTGCCAGCAGCTTATTTTCGGCTGGGGCCAACGTCCTGACTTTC
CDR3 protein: CASSLFSAGANVLTF

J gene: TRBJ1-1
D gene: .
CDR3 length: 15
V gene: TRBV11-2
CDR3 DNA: TGTGCCAGCAGCTTAGAAATATGGGCAGGTAGTGAAGCTTTCTTT
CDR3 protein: CASSLEIWAGSEAFF

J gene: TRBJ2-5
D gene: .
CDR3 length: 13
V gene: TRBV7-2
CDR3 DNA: TGTGCCAGCAGCTTCCTAACGCAAGAGACCCAGTACTTC
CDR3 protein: CASSFLTQETQYF

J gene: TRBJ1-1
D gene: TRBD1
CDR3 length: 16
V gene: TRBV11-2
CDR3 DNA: TGTGCCAGCAGCTTGCGGATCGGGACAGGGGACACTGAAGCTTTCTTT
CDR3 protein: CASSLRIGTGDTEAFF

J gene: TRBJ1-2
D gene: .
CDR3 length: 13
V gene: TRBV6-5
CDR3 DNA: TGTGCCAGCCGGGATCCGGCTAACTATGGCTACACCTTC
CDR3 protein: CASRDPANYGYTF

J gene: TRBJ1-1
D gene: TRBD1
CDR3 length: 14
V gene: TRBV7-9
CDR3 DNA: TGTGCCAGCAGCCCACAGGGGGCGAACACTGAAGCTTTCTTT
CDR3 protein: CASSPQGANTEAFF

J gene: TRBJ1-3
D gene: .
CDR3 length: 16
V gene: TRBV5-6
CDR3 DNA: TGTGCCAGCACCAAATTTATACGACCAGGGCAGAACACCATATATTTT
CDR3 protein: CASTKFIRPGQNTIYF

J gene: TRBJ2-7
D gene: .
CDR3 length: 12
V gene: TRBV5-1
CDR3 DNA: TGCGCCAGCGAGGAGACCAGGGGCGAGCAGTACTTC
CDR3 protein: CASEETRGEQYF

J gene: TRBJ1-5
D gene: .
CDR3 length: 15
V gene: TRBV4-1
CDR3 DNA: TGCGCCAGCGTAGGTACAGTACGGTGCAATCAGCCCCAGCATTTT
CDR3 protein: CASVGTVRCNQPQHF

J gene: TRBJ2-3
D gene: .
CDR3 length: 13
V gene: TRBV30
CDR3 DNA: TGTGCCTGGAGTGCTCCGAGGGCAGATACGCAGTATTTT
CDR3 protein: CAWSAPRADTQYF

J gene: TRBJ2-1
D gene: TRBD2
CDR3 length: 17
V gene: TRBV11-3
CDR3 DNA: TGTGCCAGCAGCCAGGGACTAGCGGGAGGGCCTTACAATGAGCAGTTCTTC
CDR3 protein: CASSQGLAGGPYNEQFF

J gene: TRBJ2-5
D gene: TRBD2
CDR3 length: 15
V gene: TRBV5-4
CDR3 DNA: TGTGCCAGCAGCTCCGGACTAGCGGGAGGAGAGACCCAGTACTTC
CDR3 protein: CASSSGLAGGETQYF

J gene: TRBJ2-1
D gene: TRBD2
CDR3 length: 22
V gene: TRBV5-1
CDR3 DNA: TGCGCCAGCAGCTTAACCACGGCTTCCGGGACTAGCAACCTTCTATCCTACAATGAGCAGTTCTTC
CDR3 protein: CASSLTTASGTSNLLSYNEQFF

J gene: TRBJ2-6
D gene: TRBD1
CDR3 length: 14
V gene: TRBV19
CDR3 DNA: TGTGCCGTCTCGGGACAGTCTGGGGCCAACGTCCTGACTTTC
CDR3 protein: CAVSGQSGANVLTF

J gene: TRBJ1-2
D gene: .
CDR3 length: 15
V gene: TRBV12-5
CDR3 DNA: TGTGCTAGTGGTTTGGGGACAGAATCTAACTATGGCTACACCTTC
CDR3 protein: CASGLGTESNYGYTF

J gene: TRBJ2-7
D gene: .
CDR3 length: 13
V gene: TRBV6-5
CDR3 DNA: TGTGCCAGCAGTTCGGGGGAATCCTACGAGCAGTACTTC
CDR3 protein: CASSSGESYEQYF